The 14 T cell receptor beta chains in this list originate from one sample, sequenced in a study of radiotherapy plus CTLA-4 blockade in lung cancer. Repertoires were generated with immunoSEQ multiplex PCR, while TCRdb's copy carries only in-frame clones and drops some. The sample includes roughly 70,000 clones, roughly 87% of them seen just once. The source material was peripheral blood, sampled from a patient treated with radiotherapy plus ipilimumab. The receptors were gathered from a human donor with non-small cell lung cancer that progressed on radiotherapy plus ipilimumab.

This chain joins TRBV7-9 and TRBJ2-2; TRBD1 matches 8 bases. This CDR3 comprises 17 residues. The V and J ends lost 0 bases and 4 bases, in that order; junction bases with no gene match: 7. Germline V gene sequence: CDR1 SEHNR, CDR2 FQNEAQ (reference sequence). For the CDR3, the DNA is TGTGCCAGCAGCTTAGCCCCAGACAGGGGCGGCACCGGGGAGCTGTTTTTT. It is translated as CASSLAPDRGGTGELFF.

The V and J genes are TRBV27 and TRBJ1-2; D ambiguous. Germline V gives CDR1 MNHEY, CDR2 SMNVEV (reference sequence). Trimming left V 0 bases short and J 5 bases short, with 7 bases between. The CDR3 runs 13 residues. The CDR3 spells CASSLSGLYGYTF. CDR3 nucleotide sequence: TGTGCCAGCAGTTTATCAGGGTTGTATGGCTACACCTTC.

This chain links TRBV30 with TRBJ1-1; D uncertain. This CDR3 spans 14 amino acids. Germline CDR1 and CDR2: GTSNPN and SVGIG (reference sequence). V lost 0 bases and J 1 base, leaving 9 bases between the germline ends. The CDR3 here is CAWSVSGPNTEAFF. The CDR3 nucleotides read TGTGCCTGGAGTGTATCGGGCCCGAACACTGAAGCTTTCTTT.

V is TRBV4-1 and J is TRBJ2-1; 11 nucleotides agree with TRBD2. Trimming cost V 1 base and J 9 bases; bases outside gene matches: 8. This CDR3 has 16 residues. CDR1 and CDR2 (germline): MGHRA, YSYEKL. DNA of the CDR3: TGCGCCAGCAGCCAAGGGGAACTAGCGGGAGTTTCTGAGCAGTTCTTC. Translation: CASSQGELAGVSEQFF.

This clone showed up just once. CDR3 region: CASGRNGDNEQFF. The CDR3 nucleotides read TGTGCCAGTGGACGTAATGGGGACAATGAGCAGTTCTTC. This chain uses TRBV6-6 with TRBJ2-1; D is uncertain. The CDR3 has 13 amino acids. Trimming removed 9 bases at V and 5 bases at J, with 14 bases between. Germline-derived CDR1 and CDR2 are MNHNY and SVGAGI (reference sequence).

The chain combines TRBV15 with TRBJ2-2; 11 nucleotides align to TRBD1. This CDR3 is 15 amino acids long. V was pared by 5 bases and J by 7 bases, with 6 bases of the junction left unmatched. Germline lookup yields CDR1 LNHNV and CDR2 YYDKDF (reference sequence). The CDR3 sequence is CATSYRTGGIGELFF. In DNA form, the CDR3 reads TGTGCCACCAGCTACCGGACAGGGGGCATCGGGGAGCTGTTTTTT. The full variable domain, its missing parts supplied by reference TRBV15 and TRBJ2-2, is DAMVIQNPRYQVTQFGKPVTLSCSQTLNHNVMYWYQQKSSQAPKLLFHYYDKDFNNEADTPDNFQSRRPNTSFCFLDIRSPGLGDTAMYLCATSYRTGGIGELFFGEGSRLTVL.

This clone has only one observation. V and J are TRBV19 and TRBJ2-1; D might be TRBD2 (6 bases). Germline CDR1 LNHDA, CDR2 SQIVND (reference sequence). V lost 1 base and J lost 2, with 18 bases in between. CDR3 length: 18 amino acids. The CDR3 is CASSIVGWRGPTYNEQFF. CDR3 in DNA: TGTGCCAGTAGTATAGTGGGTTGGCGGGGACCAACCTACAATGAGCAGTTCTTC.

This clone was counted only a few times. The J gene is TRBJ2-3, the V gene TRBV5-6; D could derive from TRBD1 or TRBD2 (5 bases each). Germline CDR1 SGHDT, CDR2 YYEEEE. The CDR3 length is 15 residues. Between the trimmed V and J ends, which lost 2 bases and 2 bases, there was a span of 12 bases. CDR3 DNA: TGTGCCAGCAGCTTACCGGGACCCTACACAGATACGCAGTATTTT. Translated, it gives CASSLPGPYTDTQYF.

This clone was found once. The chain uses TRBV6-5 and TRBJ2-3; maybe TRBD1 (7 bases). Germline lookup yields CDR1 MNHEY and CDR2 SVGAGI. The CDR3 loop spans 14 amino acids. V was trimmed by 5 bases and J by 5 bases, leaving 14 bases between them. The CDR3 here is CASSRRRGLDTQYF. CDR3 sequence (DNA): TGTGCCAGCAGTAGGCGGAGGGGGCTAGATACGCAGTATTTT.

V gene TRBV6-5 combines with J gene TRBJ2-7, with D maybe TRBD2 (6 bases). Trimming took 7 bases from V and 0 from J, leaving 16 bases between them. Germline V gene data show CDR1 as MNHEY and CDR2 as SVGAGI. This CDR3 region has 15 residues. The CDR3 protein is CASKGAGFSSYEQYF. CDR3 sequence (DNA): TGTGCCAGCAAAGGAGCGGGCTTCAGCTCCTACGAGCAGTACTTC.

The rearrangement links TRBV6-1 to TRBJ2-1; D gene uncertain. With 2 bases removed from V and 10 bases from J, the gap between germline ends came to 9 bases. This CDR3 is 12 amino acids long. Germline loops: CDR1 MNHNS, CDR2 SASEGT. CDR3: CASSERAMEQFF. The CDR3 nucleotides are TGTGCCAGCAGTGAAAGGGCAATGGAGCAGTTCTTC.

The chain links TRBV28 to TRBJ1-1; 7 bases are shared with TRBD1. With V trimmed by 6 bases and J by 0 bases, 10 bases remained unmatched. The germline V gene encodes CDR1 MDHEN and CDR2 SYDVKM. This CDR3 has 16 amino acids. As DNA, the CDR3 is TGTGCCAGCAGCCCTTCGGGACAGACCTTGAACACTGAAGCTTTCTTT. Residues: CASSPSGQTLNTEAFF.

The chain uses TRBV6-5 and TRBJ2-3; 7 nucleotides match TRBD1. Germline V gives CDR1 MNHEY, CDR2 SVGAGI. With 2 bases clipped from V and 6 bases from J, the junction kept 5 bases outside the gene matches. The length of the CDR3 is 14 residues. CDR3 in amino acids: CASSYGQARDTQYF. CDR3 sequence (DNA): TGTGCCAGCAGTTACGGACAGGCGAGGGATACGCAGTATTTT.

The chain joins TRBV2 to TRBJ1-3; unclear D gene. The CDR3 is 14 amino acids. V lost 3 bases and J 0 bases, leaving 6 bases between the germline ends. In germline, CDR1 is SNHLY, CDR2 FYNNEI. The CDR3 loop is CASSDGISGNTIYF. The CDR3 DNA reads as TGTGCCAGCAGTGACGGAATCTCTGGAAACACCATATATTTT.